This TCR beta chain was documented in a study of T-cell memory formation after mild COVID-19. Study overall: For the most part, TCR clusters were specific to one donor.

One entry per CDR3 protein, called by TCRdb with MiXCR from the 5' RACE reads. The sample comprises 120,000 or so distinct CDR3 sequences, around a sixth of which are singletons, and around 13% rests with the top ten. The CDR3 has 14 residues. This clonotype has at least ten counts. At one of its ends the junction is not consistent with the germline gene, which may arise from a read error. This clonotype originated in an adult woman who had mild COVID-19 (a few samples of this study predate the infection). Cell type and time point are not known. Sequenced material: PBMCs or a T cell subset sorted from them (not recorded which). The rearrangement uses TRBV12-3 or TRBV12-4 and TRBJ1-1, with D possibly TRBD1 on 5 matching bases. The CDR3, as DNA: TGTGCCAGCAGCTTAGGGACGGCGAACACTGAAGCTTTCTTT. Protein: CASSLGTANTEAFF.